Included here is one T cell receptor (beta chain) sequence, with context. In germline, CDR1 is KGHSH, CDR2 LQKENI. Germline trimming cut 1 base from V and 0 bases from J; bases unmatched to any gene: 0. This CDR3 spans 16 amino acids. The data were taken from a study of blood T cell repertoires in COVID-19. Sequencing was performed with immunoSEQ multiplex PCR; in TCRdb, only in-frame clones are kept and a portion is missing. Here the sample spans about 110,000 clones, nearly 90% being singletons. This receptor was obtained from a human donor in a cohort sampled during active COVID-19. The chain employs TRBV18 and TRBJ2-1, with 10 bases matching TRBD2. Source material: peripheral blood. The CDR3 DNA sequence: TGTGCCAGCTCACCACTAGCGGGGGGCTCCTACAATGAGCAGTTCTTC. Residues: CASSPLAGGSYNEQFF.